The entry below gives a single T cell receptor beta chain sequence along with its context. Here immunoSEQ multiplex PCR was the method, and the copy in TCRdb shows in-frame clones only, minus some. The repertoire holds fewer than 400,000 clones, with about nine tenths as singletons. The sample comes from a study of blood T cell repertoires in COVID-19. Overall study: Sites in the United States, Italy and Spain provided acute and convalescent COVID-19 samples. T cells, B-cell-depleted T cells, or PBMCs provided the cDNA or gDNA that served as material.

Germline loops: CDR1 LNHNV, CDR2 YYDKDF (reference sequence). V lost 2 bases and J 8 bases, leaving 10 bases between the germline ends. This CDR3 is built from 13 residues. This receptor was identified in a woman in her 30s who had recovered from COVID-19. This sequence joins TRBV15 and TRBJ1-5, with D maybe TRBD1 (5 bases). The sequencing sample was made of PBMCs or T cells enriched from blood (not recorded which). The CDR3 sequence: CATSRQGLEPQHF. Written as DNA, the CDR3 is TGTGCCACCAGCAGACAGGGTTTAGAGCCCCAGCATTTT.